This note documents a single T cell receptor beta chain sequence. What it recognizes is unknown. The data are from a study of OX40 agonist ivuxolimab in advanced cancers. Whole-study context: Partial responses occurred in Three dose-escalation patients, one with hepatocellular carcinoma and two with cutaneous melanoma. Points from the study as a whole: The study found that CD8+ T cells averaged more expanded clones than CD4+.

The method was immunoSEQ multiplex PCR; TCRdb's version includes in-frame clones alone and lacks a portion of them. The sample lists about 37,000 clones; approximately 80% were seen once. Germline values: CDR1 KGHSH, CDR2 LQKENI. The V gene lost 6 bases and the J gene lost 7 bases, with 7 bases spanning the gap. The CDR3 loop spans 11 amino acids. This chain links TRBV18 with TRBJ1-3; D not resolved. The sample in question was CD4+ or CD8+ T cells sorted from blood, obtained in a trial of the OX40 agonist ivuxolimab. This sequence was found in an adult with an advanced solid tumor such as melanoma, head and neck, liver or kidney cancer. The CDR3 region has the DNA TGTGCCAGCTCCCCGGATAACACCATATATTTT. Encoded protein: CASSPDNTIYF.